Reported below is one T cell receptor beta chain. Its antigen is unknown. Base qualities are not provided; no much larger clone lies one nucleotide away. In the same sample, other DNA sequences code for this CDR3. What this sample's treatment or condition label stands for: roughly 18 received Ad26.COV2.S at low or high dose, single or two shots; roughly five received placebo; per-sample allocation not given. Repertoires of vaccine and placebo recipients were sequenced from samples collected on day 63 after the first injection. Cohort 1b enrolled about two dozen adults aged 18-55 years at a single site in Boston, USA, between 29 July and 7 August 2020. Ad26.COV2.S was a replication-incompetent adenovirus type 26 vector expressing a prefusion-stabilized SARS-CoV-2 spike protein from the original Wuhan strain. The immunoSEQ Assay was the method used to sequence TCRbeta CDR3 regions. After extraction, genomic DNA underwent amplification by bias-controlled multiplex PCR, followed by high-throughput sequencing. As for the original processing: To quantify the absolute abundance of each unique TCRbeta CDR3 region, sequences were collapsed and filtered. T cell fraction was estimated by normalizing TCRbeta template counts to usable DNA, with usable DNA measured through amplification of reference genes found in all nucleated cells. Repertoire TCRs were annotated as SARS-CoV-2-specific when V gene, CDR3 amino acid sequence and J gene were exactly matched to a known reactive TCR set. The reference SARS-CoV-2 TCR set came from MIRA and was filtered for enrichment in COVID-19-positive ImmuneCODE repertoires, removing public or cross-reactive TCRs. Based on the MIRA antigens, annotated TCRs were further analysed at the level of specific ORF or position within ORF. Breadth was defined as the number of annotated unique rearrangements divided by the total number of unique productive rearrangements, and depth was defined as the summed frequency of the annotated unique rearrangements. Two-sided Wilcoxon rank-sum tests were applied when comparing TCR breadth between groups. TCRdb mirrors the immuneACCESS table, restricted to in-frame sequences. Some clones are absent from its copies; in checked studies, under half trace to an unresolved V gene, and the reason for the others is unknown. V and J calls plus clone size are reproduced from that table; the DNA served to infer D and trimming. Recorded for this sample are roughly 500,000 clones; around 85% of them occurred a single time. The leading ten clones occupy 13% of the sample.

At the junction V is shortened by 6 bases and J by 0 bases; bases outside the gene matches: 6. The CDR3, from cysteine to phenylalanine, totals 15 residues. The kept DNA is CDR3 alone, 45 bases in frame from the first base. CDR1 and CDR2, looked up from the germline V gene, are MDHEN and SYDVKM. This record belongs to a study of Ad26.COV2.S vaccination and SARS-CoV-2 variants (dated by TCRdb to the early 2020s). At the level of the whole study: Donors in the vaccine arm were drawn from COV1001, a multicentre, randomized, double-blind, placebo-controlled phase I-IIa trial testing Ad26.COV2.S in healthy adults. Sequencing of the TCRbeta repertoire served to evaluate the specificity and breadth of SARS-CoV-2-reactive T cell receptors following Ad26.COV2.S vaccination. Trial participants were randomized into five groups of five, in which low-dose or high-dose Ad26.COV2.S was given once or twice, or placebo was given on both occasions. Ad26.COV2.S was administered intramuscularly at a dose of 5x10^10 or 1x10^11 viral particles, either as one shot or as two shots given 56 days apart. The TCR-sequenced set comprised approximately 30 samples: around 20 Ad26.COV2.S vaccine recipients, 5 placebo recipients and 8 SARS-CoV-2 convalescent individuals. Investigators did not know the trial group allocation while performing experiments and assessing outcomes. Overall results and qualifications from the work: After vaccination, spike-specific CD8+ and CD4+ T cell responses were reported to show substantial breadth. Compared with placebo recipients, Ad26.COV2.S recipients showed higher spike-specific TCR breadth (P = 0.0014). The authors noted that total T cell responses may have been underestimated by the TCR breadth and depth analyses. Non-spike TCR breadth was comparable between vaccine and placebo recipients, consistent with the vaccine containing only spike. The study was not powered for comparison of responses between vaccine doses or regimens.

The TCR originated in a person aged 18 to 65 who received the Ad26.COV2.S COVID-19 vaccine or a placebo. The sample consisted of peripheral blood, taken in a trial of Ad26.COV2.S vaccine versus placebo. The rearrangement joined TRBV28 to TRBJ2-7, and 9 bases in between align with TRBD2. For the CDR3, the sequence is CASSKTSGSSYEQYF. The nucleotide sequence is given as TGTGCCAGCAGCAAGACTAGCGGAAGCTCCTACGAGCAGTACTTC.